These 18 T cell receptor beta chains share one sample of origin, sequenced in a study of T cells in Graves' hyperthyroidism and ophthalmopathy. The TCR beta CDR3 regions underwent amplification using RNA transcripts as the source. The primer set for the first-round RT-PCR of the TCR CDR3 was HTBI. TCRdb reprocessed the multiplex PCR reads via MiXCR and lists one record per CDR3 protein. The sample comprises 450,000 to 650,000 distinct CDR3 sequences, roughly 15% of which are singletons, and around 17% rests with the top ten. The sequenced material came from blood. The receptors here all came from a woman between 18 and 29 years old with Graves' ophthalmopathy.

Only a few counts were recorded for this clonotype. The chain links TRBV6-1 to TRBJ2-7; 10 bases align to TRBD2. Germline lookup yields CDR1 MNHNS and CDR2 SASEGT. After removal of 3 bases from V and 5 bases from J, the junction contained 7 bases not matched to a gene. The CDR3 contains 15 residues. The CDR3 reads CASSELAGEGDEQYF. DNA of the CDR3: TGTGCCAGCAGTGAGCTAGCGGGAGAGGGAGACGAGCAGTACTTC.

There are a few counts of this clonotype. The genes are TRBV12-3 or TRBV12-4 and TRBJ1-2, with D possibly matching TRBD1 (5 bases). V lost 6 bases to trimming and J lost 8 bases, with 19 bases between them. This CDR3 has 14 amino acids. The CDR3 coding sequence is TGTGCCAGCAGCCGCTCGAGGGGCTCCGGCGGCTACACCTTC. Its protein is CASSRSRGSGGYTF.

This clonotype was seen repeatedly, ten times or more. V and J are TRBV6-1 and TRBJ1-3; D unresolved. CDR3 length equals 14 residues. Looked up from germline, CDR1 is MNHNS and CDR2 is SASEGT. Trimming pared 6 bases from V and 0 bases from J, leaving 9 bases between. The CDR3 DNA sequence: TGTGCCAGCAGGCAGGCGAGCTCTGGAAACACCATATATTTT. It translates to CASRQASSGNTIYF.

There are many counts of this clonotype. The rearrangement links TRBV6-5 to TRBJ1-1; D may be TRBD1 (5 bases). The CDR3 is 15 amino acids. With 0 bases removed from V and 1 base from J, the gap between germline ends came to 9 bases. Germline CDR1 and CDR2: MNHEY and SVGAGI. The CDR3 nucleotides are TGTGCCAGCAGTTACTCTTGGCAGGGGAACACTGAAGCTTTCTTT. Amino acids: CASSYSWQGNTEAFF.

In this sample, this clonotype turned up a few times. The chain couples TRBV20-1 to TRBJ2-5, with 10 bases that match TRBD2. CDR3 length: 18 residues. V was pared by 3 bases and J by 3 bases, with 16 bases of the junction left unmatched. The germline gives CDR1 DFQATT, CDR2 SNEGSKA (reference sequence). The CDR3 spells CSASFFGLAGVLEETQYF. Here the CDR3 DNA reads TGCAGTGCTAGCTTTTTCGGGCTAGCGGGGGTTCTTGAAGAGACCCAGTACTTC.

This clonotype was counted at least ten times. V and J are TRBV5-5 and TRBJ1-2, with D maybe TRBD1 (6 bases). The CDR3 extends over 13 amino acids. The V end lost 4 bases, the J end lost 0 bases, and 7 bases lay between the germline ends. CDR1 and CDR2 (germline): SGHKS, YYEKEE (reference sequence). The CDR3 region is CASSRGANYGYTF. CDR3 DNA sequence: TGTGCCAGCAGCAGGGGGGCTAACTATGGCTACACCTTC.

This clonotype was observed at least ten times. The chain recombines TRBV2 with TRBJ1-2; tentative D call: TRBD1 (5 bases). Trimming left V 4 bases short and J 2 bases short, with 11 bases between. CDR1 is SNHLY, CDR2 FYNNEI, per germline. The CDR3 has 14 residues. The DNA for the CDR3 is TGTGCCAGCAGTGGGGGCAGCCAAAACTATGGCTACACCTTC. It translates to CASSGGSQNYGYTF. Full variable domain (rest looked up from reference TRBV2 and TRBJ1-2): EPEVTQTPSHQVTQMGQEVILRCVPISNHLYFYWYRQILGQKVEFLVSFYNNEISEKSEIFDDQFSVERPDGSNFTLKIRSTKLEDSAMYFCASSGGSQNYGYTFGSGTRLTVV.

This clonotype was detected ten times or more. The V gene is TRBV5-1, the J gene TRBJ1-1; D might be TRBD1 (6 bases). V was pared by 1 base and J by 8 bases, with 12 bases between. The germline V gene has CDR1 SGHRS and CDR2 YFSETQ. This CDR3 region has 13 residues. The CDR3 loop reads CASSLRIGGEAFF. CDR3 bases: TGCGCCAGCAGCTTGAGGATAGGGGGGGAAGCTTTCTTT.

The chain uses TRBV27 and TRBJ1-6, with 9 nucleotides matching TRBD1. V gave up 1 base and J gave up 10 bases; unmatched junction bases: 11. The germline CDR1 and CDR2 sequences are MNHEY and SMNVEV (reference sequence). The CDR3 extends over 17 amino acids. CDR3 nucleotide sequence: TGTGCCAGCAGTTTATATCCCCGGACAGGGGCATACTCACCCCTCCACTTT. This sequence encodes CASSLYPRTGAYSPLHF.

This clonotype was found many times. The chain carries TRBV7-2 and TRBJ2-1; D not resolved. CDR1 is SGHTA, CDR2 FQGNSA, per germline. CDR3 length: 12 amino acids. Trimming shortened V by 2 bases and J by 7 bases, and 6 bases separated the two germline ends. The CDR3 here is CASSLQRNEQFF. CDR3 coding DNA: TGTGCCAGCAGCTTACAACGAAATGAGCAGTTCTTC.

This clonotype was counted only a few times. This chain uses TRBV10-3 with TRBJ1-1; the match to TRBD1 covers 9 bases. V lost 3 bases, J lost 6 bases, and 14 bases stayed unmatched. There are 17 residues in the CDR3. Germline V lookup: CDR1 ENHRY, CDR2 SYGVKD. The CDR3 coding sequence is TGTGCCATCAGTGAAAGGTTGACAGGGGGGGGGGGCGCTGAAGCTTTCTTT. Translated: CAISERLTGGGGAEAFF.

This clonotype was picked up a small number of times. The chain uses TRBV5-1 and TRBJ1-2; D perhaps matches TRBD1 (6 bases). The CDR3 is 14 residues long. Germline assignment: CDR1 SGHRS and CDR2 YFSETQ. With 0 bases removed from V and 4 bases from J, the gap between germline ends came to 10 bases. The CDR3 loop is CASSLGGQSYGYTF. DNA of the CDR3: TGCGCCAGCAGCTTGGGAGGACAGTCCTATGGCTACACCTTC.

The chain uses TRBV30 and TRBJ2-3, with D hard to call. Germline V gene data show CDR1 as GTSNPN and CDR2 as SVGIG (reference sequence). CDR3 length: 12 residues. Deletions cut 3 bases from V and 4 bases from J, with 8 bases between. Written as DNA, the CDR3 is TGTGCCTGGAGCCAGACCGCAGATACGCAGTATTTT. As protein: CAWSQTADTQYF.

This clonotype was counted at least ten times. The genes are TRBV13 and TRBJ2-1, with 9 bases that match TRBD2. There are 16 residues in the CDR3. Germline loops: CDR1 PRHDT, CDR2 FYEKMQ (reference sequence). The J segment lost 6 bases and the V segment lost 1 base, leaving 7 bases of the junction unmatched. CDR3 in amino acids: CASSLVRLAEGNEQFF. CDR3 in DNA: TGTGCCAGCAGCTTAGTCCGACTAGCGGAGGGCAATGAGCAGTTCTTC.

Only one count was recorded for this clonotype. The chain combines TRBV4-3 with TRBJ2-7; 8 nucleotides align to TRBD1. V was clipped by 4 bases and J by 3 bases; unmatched bases: 11. The CDR3 is 16 amino acids. CDR1 is LGHNA and CDR2 is YSLEER in the germline V gene. The CDR3 DNA reads TGCGCCAGCAGCCGCATTAGGACAGGGCGAGTCTACGAGCAGTACTTC. Translation: CASSRIRTGRVYEQYF.

The chain joins TRBV9 to TRBJ1-2; no clear D. The CDR3 extends over 13 amino acids. V was trimmed by 0 bases and J by 4 bases, leaving 7 bases between them. Germline-derived CDR1 and CDR2 are SGDLS and YYNGEE. The CDR3 nucleotides are TGTGCCAGCAGCGTAGGCCAGTTCTATGGCTACACCTTC. It encodes CASSVGQFYGYTF.

This clonotype was observed a few times. This rearrangement joins TRBV7-6 to TRBJ1-2; D gene uncertain. From germline, CDR1 is SGHVS and CDR2 FNYEAQ. Trimming stripped 1 base from V and 3 bases from J, with 12 bases between. The CDR3 loop spans 15 amino acids. Here the CDR3 reads CASSLGLPGDYGYTF. In DNA form, the CDR3 reads TGTGCCAGCAGCTTAGGTCTCCCCGGCGACTATGGCTACACCTTC.

This clonotype was observed at least ten times. V usage is TRBV12-3 or TRBV12-4 and J usage is TRBJ1-4, with 7 bases matching TRBD1. The CDR3 length is 15 residues. The V and J ends lost 5 bases and 8 bases, in that order; junction bases with no gene match: 11. The CDR3 nucleotides read TGTGCCAGCAGTCCCGGACAGGAAGGAGAGGAAAAACTGTTTTTT. This codes for CASSPGQEGEEKLFF.